This T cell receptor beta chain appears in the sequencing data of a study of T cell responses to AZD1222 COVID-19 vaccine. Trimming took 0 bases from V and 8 from J, leaving 11 bases between them. The CDR3 sequence is 15 residues long. CDR1 is SGHDN and CDR2 is FVKESK in the germline V gene. The method was immunoSEQ multiplex PCR; TCRdb's version includes in-frame clones alone and lacks a portion of them. This table has about 130,000 clones, 80% to 90% appearing once. The chain carries TRBV14 and TRBJ1-6; TRBD1 might be the D (5 bases). This sequence was found in an adult in good health. The material sequenced was peripheral blood, taken on day 0 of AZD1222 vaccination. The DNA for the CDR3 is TGTGCCAGCAGCCAAGATGGGGCATGGCATTCACCCCTCCACTTT. This codes for CASSQDGAWHSPLHF. The entire variable domain, with the rest obtained from reference TRBV14 and TRBJ1-6, is as follows: EAGVTQFPSHSVIEKGQTVTLRCDPISGHDNLYWYRRVMGKEIKFLLHFVKESKQDESGMPNNRFLAERTGGTYSTLKVQPAELEDSGVYFCASSQDGAWHSPLHFGNGTRLTVT.